Listed below are T cell receptor beta chains from one sample, sequenced in a study of technical replicates of blood from a handful of donors. The assay was immunoSEQ multiplex PCR, and TCRdb's table has in-frame clones only and misses some. This sample has some 14,000 clones, with around four fifths found just once. Sequenced material: PBMCs. These receptors all come from a human donor in good health. Both conserved end residues are part of each CDR3. The D gene is left open where the match is weak.

length: 16
D: .
V: TRBV2
CDR3: CASSEAQGPGRTEAFF

length: 15
D: .
V: TRBV9
CDR3: CASSVEHRSGETQYF

length: 13
D: .
V: TRBV28
CDR3: CASSIGGSGELFF

length: 15
D: .
V: TRBV11-2
CDR3: CASSLLEVSSYEQYF

length: 16
D: TRBD2
V: TRBV5-1
CDR3: CASSFGFGRLAGELFF

length: 21
D: .
V: TRBV30
CDR3: CAWSLIRRDMYPGSNTGELFF

length: 15
D: TRBD2
V: TRBV28
CDR3: CASSNRLAAKGEQFF

length: 11
D: .
V: TRBV25-1
CDR3: CASSDRGGYTF

length: 15
D: TRBD2
V: TRBV5-6
CDR3: CASSTGLATYNEQFF

length: 18
D: TRBD2
V: TRBV7-9
CDR3: CASSSRLAGGLSYNEQFF

length: 13
D: TRBD2
V: TRBV2
CDR3: CAIRLAGYNEQFF

length: 15
D: .
V: TRBV19
CDR3: CASSIGSSGANVLTF

length: 13
D: .
V: TRBV18
CDR3: CASSPPTGYGYTF

length: 12
D: .
V: TRBV29-1
CDR3: CSADVRETEAFF

length: 13
D: TRBD1
V: TRBV5-4
CDR3: CASSWTGEDEQYF

length: 14
D: TRBD2
V: TRBV30
CDR3: CAWKSGRNTYEQYF

length: 16
D: .
V: TRBV11-2
CDR3: CASNRGELPNTGELFF

length: 13
D: .
V: TRBV7-9
CDR3: CASSLEQNTEAFF

length: 13
D: .
V: TRBV19
CDR3: CASMRAGTVGAFF

length: 14
D: TRBD1
V: TRBV7-7
CDR3: CASSLIGQGNEQFF

length: 17
D: TRBD1
V: TRBV23-1
CDR3: CASSQESSAGGWYEQYF

length: 15
D: .
V: TRBV25-1
CDR3: CASSSGNGQGYEQYF

length: 15
D: TRBD2
V: TRBV5-1
CDR3: CASSPGGQRSDEQYF

length: 18
D: TRBD2
V: TRBV5-1
CDR3: CASSSTGTSGRLGYEQYF

length: 15
D: .
V: TRBV7-9
CDR3: CASSPGGPNTGELFF

length: 13
D: .
V: TRBV27
CDR3: CASSQLSGNTIYF

length: 12
D: .
V: TRBV6-6
CDR3: CASSYRRDTQYF

length: 14
D: TRBD2
V: TRBV27
CDR3: CASSWLAAYNEQFF

length: 15
D: TRBD2
V: TRBV11-2
CDR3: CASSLRLARVGEQFF

length: 13
D: TRBD2
V: TRBV27
CDR3: CASRTSSLNEQFF

length: 15
D: .
V: TRBV7-2
CDR3: CASRSAKRVSNEQFF

length: 13
D: TRBD1
V: TRBV6-5
CDR3: CASSGTGGLDYTF

length: 17
D: .
V: TRBV7-9
CDR3: CASSLDWTRGGQETQYF

length: 14
D: TRBD1
V: TRBV28
CDR3: CASSSGPTGGTQYF

length: 16
D: TRBD1
V: TRBV7-7
CDR3: CASSLAWGQGANEQFF

length: 13
D: .
V: TRBV30
CDR3: CAWSHDTNTEAFF

length: 15
D: TRBD1
V: TRBV5-1
CDR3: CASSRAGGRNTEAFF

length: 17
D: .
V: TRBV11-2
CDR3: CASSLDLGRERFHEQYF

length: 15
D: TRBD2
V: TRBV11-3
CDR3: CASSLGGGLQETQYF

length: 15
D: .
V: TRBV28
CDR3: CASSLGGLWVGEQYF

length: 14
D: .
V: TRBV12-5
CDR3: CASGLVGGLETQYF

length: 16
D: TRBD1
V: TRBV4-2
CDR3: CASSQDGDRVGETQYF

length: 16
D: TRBD1
V: TRBV4-1
CDR3: CASSQESQGAKNEQFF

length: 13
D: TRBD1
V: TRBV15
CDR3: CATSRGRDSQQYF

length: 15
D: TRBD1
V: TRBV19
CDR3: CASSPMRDSPTEQFF

length: 13
D: TRBD2
V: TRBV11-2
CDR3: CAGGLAASYEQYF

length: 14
D: .
V: TRBV11-2
CDR3: CASSPTGVNYGYTF

length: 21
D: TRBD2
V: TRBV4-1
CDR3: CASSQVLILAGGPPSTDTQYF

length: 16
D: .
V: TRBV15
CDR3: CATSSLQESNTDTQYF

length: 17
D: .
V: TRBV7-6
CDR3: CASSPPGGVSSGNTIYF

length: 15
D: TRBD1
V: TRBV28
CDR3: CASSSTTQGAPEAFF

length: 15
D: TRBD2
V: TRBV4-2
CDR3: CASSQEREGSYEQYF

length: 13
D: .
V: TRBV28
CDR3: CASVEGVTDTQYF